The clone carrying this T cell receptor (beta chain) was detected ten times or more. What it binds is unknown. 5'RACE with 10-nucleotide random UMIs produced the cDNA. One entry per CDR3 protein, called by TCRdb with MiXCR from the 5' RACE reads. The table has roughly 70,000 distinct CDR3 sequences, around 3.9% seen once. This sample is part of a study of neurological immune-mediated disorders. Notes on the study in general: Across subjects, no CDR3 amino acid sequence appeared in expanded clones of more than one subject, a finding that suggested private repertoires in all groups. HTLV-1-associated myelopathy led in TCR clonal expansion, while multiple sclerosis ranked lowest, below healthy controls.

PBMCs stored at -80 C, 2 million in total, were the source of the unsorted libraries. The TCR sequence derives from a man younger than 45 with multiple sclerosis. The specimen was PBMCs.

The DNA of the CDR3 is TGCAGTGCTAGGGGGACAGGCATGAACACTGAAGCTTTCTTT. This encodes CSARGTGMNTEAFF. The chain recombines TRBV20-1 with TRBJ1-1; 8 bases agree with TRBD1. V lost 3 bases and J lost 0; bases outside the gene matches: 3. The CDR3 has 14 amino acids. CDR1 is DFQATT and CDR2 is SNEGSKA in the germline V gene (reference sequence).